Reported below is one TCR beta chain. Its antigen is not identified. Cultured CD4+ T cells had their DNA profiled by the Oncomine TCR Beta short-read assay. One entry per CDR3 protein results from TCRdb running MiXCR on the PCR reads. The sample carries approximately 15,000 distinct CDR3 sequences, about 53% recorded once. This sample was included in a study of vaccination and CD4 T cells after COVID-19. Treatment denoted: roughly 11-day PBMC culture with coronavirus spike peptide pools or control peptides (ViraFEST assay). All positive PCR tests were dated between March and December 2020, predating US Alpha, Beta and Delta variants. CDR1 and CDR2 from the germline V gene are LNHDA and SQIVND (reference sequence). Unmatched junction bases numbered 10, after V lost 1 base and J lost 5 bases. This CDR3 contains 16 residues.

The source material was CD4+ T cells from blood, cultured in vitro, sampled before SARS-CoV-2 vaccination. The source of this sequence is a human donor who had recovered from COVID-19. This chain joins TRBV19 and TRBJ1-1; 7 nucleotides line up with TRBD1. This chain's CDR3 is CASSIGAARGETEAFF. The CDR3 DNA reads as TGTGCCAGTAGTATAGGAGCGGCCAGGGGGGAAACTGAAGCTTTCTTT.